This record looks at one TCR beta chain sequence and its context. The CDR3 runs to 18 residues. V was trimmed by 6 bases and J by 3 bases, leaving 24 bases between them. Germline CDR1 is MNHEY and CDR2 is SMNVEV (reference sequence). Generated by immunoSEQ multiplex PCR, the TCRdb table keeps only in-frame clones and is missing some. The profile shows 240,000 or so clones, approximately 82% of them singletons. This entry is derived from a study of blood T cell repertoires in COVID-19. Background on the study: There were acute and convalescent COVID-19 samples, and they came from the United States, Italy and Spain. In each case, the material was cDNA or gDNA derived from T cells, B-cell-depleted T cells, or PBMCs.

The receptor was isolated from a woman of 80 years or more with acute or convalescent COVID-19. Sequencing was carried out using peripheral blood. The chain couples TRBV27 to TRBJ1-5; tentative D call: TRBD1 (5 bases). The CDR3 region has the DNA TGTGCCAGCAGCCTTACCGTCCCGGGAGGGACCTCCAATCAGCCCCAGCATTTT. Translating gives CASSLTVPGGTSNQPQHF.